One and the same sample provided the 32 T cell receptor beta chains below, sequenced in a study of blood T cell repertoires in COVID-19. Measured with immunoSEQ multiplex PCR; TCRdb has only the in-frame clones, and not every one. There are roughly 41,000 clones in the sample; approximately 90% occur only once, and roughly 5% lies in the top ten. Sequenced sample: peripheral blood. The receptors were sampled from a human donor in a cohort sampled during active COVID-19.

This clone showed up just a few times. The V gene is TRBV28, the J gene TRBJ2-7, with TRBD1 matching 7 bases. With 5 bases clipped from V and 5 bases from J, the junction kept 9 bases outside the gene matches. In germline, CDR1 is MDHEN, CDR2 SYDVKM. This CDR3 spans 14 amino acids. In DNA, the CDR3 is TGTGCCAGCAGTCCAGACAGGGTGTACGACGAGCAGTACTTC. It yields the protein CASSPDRVYDEQYF.

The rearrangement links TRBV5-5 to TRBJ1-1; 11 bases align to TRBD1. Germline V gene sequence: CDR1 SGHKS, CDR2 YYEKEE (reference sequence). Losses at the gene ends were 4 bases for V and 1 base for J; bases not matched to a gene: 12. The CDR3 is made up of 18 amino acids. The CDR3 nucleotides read TGTGCCAGCAGCCCCGGACAGGGGGCGAGGGCGAGGAACACTGAAGCTTTCTTT. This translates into CASSPGQGARARNTEAFF.

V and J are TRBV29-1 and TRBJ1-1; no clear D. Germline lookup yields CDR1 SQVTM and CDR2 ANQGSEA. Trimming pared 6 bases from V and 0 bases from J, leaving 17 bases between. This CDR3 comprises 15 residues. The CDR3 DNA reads TGCAGCGTGATGAAAGAGAGGTGGATGAACACTGAAGCTTTCTTT. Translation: CSVMKERWMNTEAFF.

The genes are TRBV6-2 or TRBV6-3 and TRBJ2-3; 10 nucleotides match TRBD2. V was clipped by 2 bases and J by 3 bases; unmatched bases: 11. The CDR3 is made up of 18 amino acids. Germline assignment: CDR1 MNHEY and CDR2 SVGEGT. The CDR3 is CASSYPRLAGYPTDTQYF. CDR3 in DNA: TGTGCCAGCAGTTACCCTAGACTAGCGGGCTATCCGACAGATACGCAGTATTTT.

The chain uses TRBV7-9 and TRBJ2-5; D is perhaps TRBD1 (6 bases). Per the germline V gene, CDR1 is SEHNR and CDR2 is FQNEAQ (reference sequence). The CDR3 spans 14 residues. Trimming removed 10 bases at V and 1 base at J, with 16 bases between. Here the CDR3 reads CATRRQARQETQYF. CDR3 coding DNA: TGTGCCACCAGAAGACAGGCCCGCCAAGAGACCCAGTACTTC.

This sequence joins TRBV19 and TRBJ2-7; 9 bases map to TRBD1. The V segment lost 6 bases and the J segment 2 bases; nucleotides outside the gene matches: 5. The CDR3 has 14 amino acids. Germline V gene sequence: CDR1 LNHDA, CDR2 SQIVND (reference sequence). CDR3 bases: TGTGCCAGTAGCACAGGGGGCGATCCCTACGAGCAGTACTTC. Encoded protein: CASSTGGDPYEQYF.

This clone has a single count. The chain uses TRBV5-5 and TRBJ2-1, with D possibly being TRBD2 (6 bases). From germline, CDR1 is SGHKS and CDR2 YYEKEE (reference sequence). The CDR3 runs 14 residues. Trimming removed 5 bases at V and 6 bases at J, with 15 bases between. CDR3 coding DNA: TGTGCCAGCAGTCCTCCCCCGGGAGTCAATGAGCAGTTCTTC. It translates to CASSPPPGVNEQFF.

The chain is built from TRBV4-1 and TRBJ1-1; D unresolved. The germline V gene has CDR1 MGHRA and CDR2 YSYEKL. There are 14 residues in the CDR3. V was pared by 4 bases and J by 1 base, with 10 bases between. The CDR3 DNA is TGCGCCAGCAGCCCCGAGGGATGGAACACTGAAGCTTTCTTT. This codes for CASSPEGWNTEAFF.

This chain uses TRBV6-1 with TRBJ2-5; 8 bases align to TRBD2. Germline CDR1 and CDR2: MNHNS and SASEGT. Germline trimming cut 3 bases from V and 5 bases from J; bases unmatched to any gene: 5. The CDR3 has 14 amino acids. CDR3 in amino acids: CASSDTSGGETQYF. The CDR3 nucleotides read TGTGCCAGCAGTGACACTAGCGGAGGTGAGACCCAGTACTTC.

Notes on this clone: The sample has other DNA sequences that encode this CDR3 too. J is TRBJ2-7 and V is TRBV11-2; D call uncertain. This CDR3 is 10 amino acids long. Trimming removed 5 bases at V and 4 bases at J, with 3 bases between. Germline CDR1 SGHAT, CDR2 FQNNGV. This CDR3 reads CASSHYEQYF. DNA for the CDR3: TGTGCCAGCAGCCATTACGAGCAGTACTTC.

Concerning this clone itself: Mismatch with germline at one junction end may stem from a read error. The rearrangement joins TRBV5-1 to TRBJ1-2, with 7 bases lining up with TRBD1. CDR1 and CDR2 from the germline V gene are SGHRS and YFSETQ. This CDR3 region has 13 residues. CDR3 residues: CASSLIPRDRPDF. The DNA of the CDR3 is TGCGCCAGCAGCTTGATCCCGAGGGACAGACCAGACTTC. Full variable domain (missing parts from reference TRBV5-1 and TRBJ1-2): KAGVTQTPRYLIKTRGQQVTLSCSPISGHRSVSWYQQTPGQGLQFLFEYFSETQRNKGNFPGRFSGRQFSNSRSEMNVSTLELGDSALYLCASSLIPRDRPDFGSGTRLTVV.

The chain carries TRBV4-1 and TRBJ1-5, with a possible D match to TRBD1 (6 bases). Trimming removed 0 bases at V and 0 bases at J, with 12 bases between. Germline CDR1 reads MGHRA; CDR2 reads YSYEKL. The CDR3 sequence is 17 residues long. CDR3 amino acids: CASSQDWTAYSNQPQHF. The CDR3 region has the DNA TGCGCCAGCAGCCAAGATTGGACAGCTTATAGCAATCAGCCCCAGCATTTT.

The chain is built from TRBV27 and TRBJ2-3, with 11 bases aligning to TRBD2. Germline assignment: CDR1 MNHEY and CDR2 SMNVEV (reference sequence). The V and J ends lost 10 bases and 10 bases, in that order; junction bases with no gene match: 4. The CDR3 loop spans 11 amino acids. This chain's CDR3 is CATTSGRSQYF. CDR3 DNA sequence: TGTGCCACTACTAGCGGGAGATCGCAGTATTTT.

CDR3 in DNA: TGTGCCACCAGTGAAACGAACAGAGCCTACGAGCAGTACTTC. It specifies CATSETNRAYEQYF. The chain combines TRBV24-1 with TRBJ2-7; no clear D. Trimming removed 4 bases at V and 2 bases at J, with 11 bases between. The germline CDR1 and CDR2 sequences are KGHDR and SFDVKD. The CDR3 runs 14 residues.

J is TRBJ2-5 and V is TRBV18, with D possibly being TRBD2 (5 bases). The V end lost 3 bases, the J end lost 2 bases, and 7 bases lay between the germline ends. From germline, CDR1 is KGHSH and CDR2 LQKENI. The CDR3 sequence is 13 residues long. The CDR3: CASSPPGQETQYF. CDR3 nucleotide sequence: TGTGCCAGCTCACCCCCGGGGCAAGAGACCCAGTACTTC.

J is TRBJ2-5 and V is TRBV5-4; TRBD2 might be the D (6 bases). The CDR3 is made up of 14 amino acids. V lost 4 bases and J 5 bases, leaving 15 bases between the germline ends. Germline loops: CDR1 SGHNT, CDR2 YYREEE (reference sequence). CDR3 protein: CASSPWGEGETQYF. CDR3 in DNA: TGTGCCAGCAGCCCGTGGGGGGAAGGGGAGACCCAGTACTTC.

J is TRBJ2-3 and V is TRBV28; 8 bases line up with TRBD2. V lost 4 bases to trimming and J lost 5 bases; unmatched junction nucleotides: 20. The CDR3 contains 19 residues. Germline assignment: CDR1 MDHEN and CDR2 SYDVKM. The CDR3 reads CASSSQFIAGLVVLDTQYF. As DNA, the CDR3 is TGTGCCAGCAGTTCCCAATTTATTGCGGGACTAGTGGTGCTAGATACGCAGTATTTT.

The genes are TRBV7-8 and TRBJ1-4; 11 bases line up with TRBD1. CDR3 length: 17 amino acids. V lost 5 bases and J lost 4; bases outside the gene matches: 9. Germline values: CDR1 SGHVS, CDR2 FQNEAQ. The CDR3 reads CASSPRGTGGDNEKLFF. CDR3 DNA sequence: TGTGCCAGCAGCCCCAGGGGGACAGGGGGGGATAATGAAAAACTGTTTTTT.

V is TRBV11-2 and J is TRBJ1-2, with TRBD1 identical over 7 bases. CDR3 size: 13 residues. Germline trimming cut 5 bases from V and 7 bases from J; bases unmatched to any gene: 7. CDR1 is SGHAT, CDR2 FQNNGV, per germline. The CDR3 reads CASSTTGYFGYTF. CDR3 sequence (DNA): TGTGCCAGCAGCACGACAGGGTATTTTGGCTACACCTTC.

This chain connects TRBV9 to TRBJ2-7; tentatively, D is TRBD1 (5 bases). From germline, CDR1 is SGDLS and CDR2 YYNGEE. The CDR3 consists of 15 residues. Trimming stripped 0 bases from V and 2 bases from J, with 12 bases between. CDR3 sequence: CASSVGRALTYEQYF. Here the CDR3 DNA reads TGTGCCAGCAGCGTAGGCAGGGCCTTGACCTACGAGCAGTACTTC.

In DNA, the CDR3 is TGTGCCTGGAGTCAGACAGGGGACACTGAAGCTTTCTTT. Its protein is CAWSQTGDTEAFF. This chain connects TRBV30 to TRBJ1-1, with 8 bases aligning to TRBD1. The CDR3 covers 13 residues. The germline gives CDR1 GTSNPN, CDR2 SVGIG (reference sequence). The trim removed 2 bases at V and 3 bases at J, leaving 2 bases unmatched.

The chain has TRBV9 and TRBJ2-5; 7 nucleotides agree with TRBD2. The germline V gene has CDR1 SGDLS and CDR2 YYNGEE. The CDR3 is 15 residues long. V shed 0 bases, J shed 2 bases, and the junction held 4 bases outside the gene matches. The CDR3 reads CASSVEAGLQETQYF. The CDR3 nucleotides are TGTGCCAGCAGCGTAGAAGCGGGATTACAAGAGACCCAGTACTTC.

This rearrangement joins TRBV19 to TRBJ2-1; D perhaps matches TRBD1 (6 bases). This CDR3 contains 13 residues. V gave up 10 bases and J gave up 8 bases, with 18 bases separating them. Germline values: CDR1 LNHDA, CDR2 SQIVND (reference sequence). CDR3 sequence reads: CATYERGLDEQFF. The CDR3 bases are TGTGCCACCTACGAAAGGGGGTTGGATGAGCAGTTCTTC.

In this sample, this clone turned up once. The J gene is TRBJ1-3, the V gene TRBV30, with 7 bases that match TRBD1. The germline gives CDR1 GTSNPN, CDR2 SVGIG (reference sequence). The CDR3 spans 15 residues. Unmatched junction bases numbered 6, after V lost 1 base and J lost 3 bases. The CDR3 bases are TGTGCCTGGAGTGCGGCAGGGGGAGGTGGAAACACCATATATTTT. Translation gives CAWSAAGGGGNTIYF.

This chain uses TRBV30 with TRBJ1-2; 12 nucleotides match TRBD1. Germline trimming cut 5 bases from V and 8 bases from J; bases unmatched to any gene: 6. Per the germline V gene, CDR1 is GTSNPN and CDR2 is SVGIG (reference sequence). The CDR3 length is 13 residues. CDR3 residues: CAWYPGTGGGYTF. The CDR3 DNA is TGTGCCTGGTACCCGGGGACAGGGGGCGGCTACACCTTC.

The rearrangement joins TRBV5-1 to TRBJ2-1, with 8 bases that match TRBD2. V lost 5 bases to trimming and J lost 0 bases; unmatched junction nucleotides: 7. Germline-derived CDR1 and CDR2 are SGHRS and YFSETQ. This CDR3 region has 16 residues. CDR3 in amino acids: CASRPAGGSSYNEQFF. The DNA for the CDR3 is TGCGCCAGCAGACCGGCGGGAGGTAGCTCCTACAATGAGCAGTTCTTC.

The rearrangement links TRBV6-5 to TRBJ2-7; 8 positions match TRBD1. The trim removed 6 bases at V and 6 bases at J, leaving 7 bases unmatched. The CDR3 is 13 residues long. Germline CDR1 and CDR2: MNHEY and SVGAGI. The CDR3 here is CASRDRVWGEQYF. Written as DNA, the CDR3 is TGTGCCAGCAGGGACAGGGTATGGGGCGAGCAGTACTTC.

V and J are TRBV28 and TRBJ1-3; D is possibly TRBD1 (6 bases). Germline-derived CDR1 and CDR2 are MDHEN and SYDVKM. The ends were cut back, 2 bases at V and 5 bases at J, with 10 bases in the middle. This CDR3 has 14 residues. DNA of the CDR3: TGTGCCAGCAGTTTAAACAGGGCGAGAAACACCATATATTTT. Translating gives CASSLNRARNTIYF.

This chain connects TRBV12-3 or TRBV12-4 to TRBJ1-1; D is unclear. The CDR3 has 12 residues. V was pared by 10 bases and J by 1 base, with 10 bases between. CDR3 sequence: CATRGGNTEAFF. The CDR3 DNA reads TGTGCCACTCGGGGAGGGAACACTGAAGCTTTCTTT.

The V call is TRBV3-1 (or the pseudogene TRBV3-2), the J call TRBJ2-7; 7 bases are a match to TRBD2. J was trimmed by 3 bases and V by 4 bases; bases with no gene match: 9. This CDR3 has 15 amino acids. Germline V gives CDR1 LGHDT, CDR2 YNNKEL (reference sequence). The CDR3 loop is CASSPTSDPDYEQYF. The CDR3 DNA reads TGTGCCAGCAGCCCAACTAGCGACCCGGACTACGAGCAGTACTTC.

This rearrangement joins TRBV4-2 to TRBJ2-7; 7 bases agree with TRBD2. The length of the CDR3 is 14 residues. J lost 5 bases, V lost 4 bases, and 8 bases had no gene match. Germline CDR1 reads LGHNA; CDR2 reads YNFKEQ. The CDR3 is CASSLSGTTDEQYF. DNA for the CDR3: TGTGCCAGCAGCCTAAGCGGGACCACTGACGAGCAGTACTTC.

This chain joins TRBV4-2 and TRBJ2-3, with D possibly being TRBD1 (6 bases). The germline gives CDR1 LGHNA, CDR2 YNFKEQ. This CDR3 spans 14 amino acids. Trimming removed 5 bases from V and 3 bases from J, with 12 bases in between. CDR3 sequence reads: CASSYGTRTDTQYF. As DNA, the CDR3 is TGTGCCAGCAGCTACGGGACACGGACAGATACGCAGTATTTT.